A single sample gave rise to the 5 T cell receptor beta chains below, sequenced in a study of CD8+CD57+ T cells in acquired aplastic anemia. Template material for TCR beta VDJ and CDR3 profiling consisted of genomic DNA. TCRdb re-called the reads through MiXCR, storing one row per CDR3 protein. Here the sample spans around 68,000 distinct CDR3 sequences, roughly half being singletons. Sequencing used sorted CD4+, CD8+, or CD8+CD57+ T cells (not recorded which) from PBMCs. The origin of the receptors is a human donor in good health, serving as a control.

This chain links TRBV12-3 or TRBV12-4 with TRBJ1-2; D gene uncertain. The CDR3 length is 13 residues. V was cut by 5 bases and J by 2 bases, with 9 bases left in between. The CDR3 spells CASSTTNNYGYTF. The CDR3 region has the DNA TGTGCCAGCAGTACAACCAACAACTATGGCTACACCTTC.

Regarding this clonotype: Germline and junction disagree at one end, which may indicate a read error. The genes are TRBV2 and TRBJ1-2; 8 positions match TRBD1. CDR3 size: 13 residues. The germline V gene has CDR1 SNHLY and CDR2 FYNNEI. The CDR3 spells CASSEGQDYGFTF. CDR3 nucleotide sequence: TGTGCCAGCAGTGAGGGACAGGACTATGGCTTCACCTTC. The entire variable domain, with the rest obtained from reference TRBV2 and TRBJ1-2, is as follows: EPEVTQTPSHQVTQMGQEVILRCVPISNHLYFYWYRQILGQKVEFLVSFYNNEISEKSEIFDDQFSVERPDGSNFTLKIRSTKLEDSAMYFCASSEGQDYGFTFGSGTRLTVV.

This clonotype was counted ten times or more. V gene TRBV6-1 combines with J gene TRBJ1-4; possible D gene TRBD1, 6 bases. Germline V gene sequence: CDR1 MNHNS, CDR2 SASEGT. This CDR3 comprises 15 residues. Trimming left V 4 bases short and J 7 bases short, with 16 bases between. In DNA, the CDR3 is TGTGCCAGCAGTGTTTTTGACAGGAAAGGTGAAAAACTGTTTTTT. It encodes CASSVFDRKGEKLFF.

CDR3 sequence: CAERGAQGYTF. CDR3 in DNA: TGTGCTGAGAGAGGAGCTCAAGGCTACACCTTC. The V call is TRBV19, the J call TRBJ1-2; D ambiguous. Germline CDR1 LNHDA, CDR2 SQIVND (reference sequence). The CDR3 is 11 amino acids.

This clonotype showed up many times. This rearrangement joins TRBV7-2 to TRBJ1-5; D might be TRBD1 (5 bases). With 4 bases removed from V and 5 bases from J, the gap between germline ends came to 12 bases. The germline V gene has CDR1 SGHTA and CDR2 FQGNSA. This CDR3 has 14 residues. CDR3 nucleotides: TGTGCCAGCAGCTCCCAGGGAGGGGATCAGCCCCAGCATTTT. This gives the protein CASSSQGGDQPQHF.